The T cell receptor beta chain described here comes from a study of blood T cell repertoires in COVID-19. The repertoire was sequenced with immunoSEQ multiplex PCR; TCRdb's copy has only in-frame clones and lacks some. Of about 97,000 clones listed, 80% to 90% are singletons. This clone was counted only a few times. Deletions cut 0 bases from V and 8 bases from J, with 16 bases between. This CDR3 region has 15 residues. Per the germline V gene, CDR1 is KGHSH and CDR2 is LQKENI. This clonotype was obtained from a man aged 40-49 years with active or convalescent COVID-19. The chain is built from TRBV18 and TRBJ1-1; no definite D call. Sequencing was carried out using peripheral blood. The CDR3 is CASSPPSGSTHEAFF. The CDR3 DNA follows: TGTGCCAGCTCACCACCTTCAGGATCCACTCACGAAGCTTTCTTT.